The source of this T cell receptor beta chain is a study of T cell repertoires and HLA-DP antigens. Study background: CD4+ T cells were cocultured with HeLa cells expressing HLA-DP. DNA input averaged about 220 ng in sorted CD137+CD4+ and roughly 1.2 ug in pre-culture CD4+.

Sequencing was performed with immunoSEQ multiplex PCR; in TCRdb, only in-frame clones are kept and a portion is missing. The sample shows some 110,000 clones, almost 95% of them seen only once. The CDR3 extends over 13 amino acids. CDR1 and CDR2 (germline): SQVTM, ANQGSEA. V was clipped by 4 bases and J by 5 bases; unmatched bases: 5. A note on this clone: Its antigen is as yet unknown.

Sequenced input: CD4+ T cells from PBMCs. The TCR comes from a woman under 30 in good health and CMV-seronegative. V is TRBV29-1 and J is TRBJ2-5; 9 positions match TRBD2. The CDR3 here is CSVAGTSWETQYF. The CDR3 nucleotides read TGCAGCGTTGCCGGGACTAGCTGGGAGACCCAGTACTTC.